This T cell receptor (beta chain) was identified during a study of blood T cell repertoires in COVID-19. As for the study in general: The samples span acute and convalescent COVID-19 from the United States, Italy and Spain. From T cells, B-cell-depleted T cells, or PBMCs came the material, which was cDNA or gDNA.

Methods used by the authors: Reference gene primer amplification in the assay estimated nucleated cell counts. Produced via immunoSEQ multiplex PCR; TCRdb's table is partial and in-frame only. The D gene and trimming were derived from the DNA, and the V and J assignments and clone size from that table. The data show 380,000 or so clones, 89% seen once. The trim removed 7 bases at V and 5 bases at J, leaving 11 bases unmatched. Per the germline V gene, CDR1 is MDHEN and CDR2 is SYDVKM. This CDR3 is 15 amino acids long. Only a few counts were recorded for this clone. Sequencing was carried out using peripheral blood. V gene TRBV28 combines with J gene TRBJ1-1; 9 bases line up with TRBD1. The sequence derives from a man aged 35-49 years with acute or convalescent COVID-19. CDR3 region: CASTLHRGLFTEAFF. As DNA, the CDR3 is TGTGCCAGCACCCTCCACAGGGGGCTGTTTACTGAAGCTTTCTTT. The full variable domain, rest sourced from reference TRBV28 and TRBJ1-1, is DVKVTQSSRYLVKRTGEKVFLECVQDMDHENMFWYRQDPGLGLRLIYFSYDVKMKEKGDIPEGYSVSREKKERFSLILESASTNQTSMYLCASTLHRGLFTEAFFGQGTRLTVV.